Following are 8 T cell receptor beta chains from one sample sequenced in a study of blood T cell repertoires in COVID-19. TCRdb's table, derived via immunoSEQ multiplex PCR, lists solely in-frame clones and lacks some. The sample gives about 87,000 clones, about 85% of which show up once; approximately 3% is in the top ten. Sequencing used peripheral blood. The receptors were sampled from a woman older than 75 with COVID-19, enrolled during active disease.

The CDR3 sequence: CASSPGTGLDTEAFF. The DNA of the CDR3 is TGTGCCAGCTCACCTGGGACAGGGCTCGACACTGAAGCTTTCTTT. The V call is TRBV18, the J call TRBJ1-1, with 9 bases identical to TRBD1. The germline V gene has CDR1 KGHSH and CDR2 LQKENI. The CDR3 is 15 amino acids. Trimming at V came to 3 bases and at J to 3 bases, leaving 5 bases not matched to a gene.

The chain uses TRBV2 and TRBJ2-7; maybe TRBD1 (5 bases). The V gene's germline CDR1 is SNHLY and CDR2 FYNNEI. Trimming took off 8 bases at V and 1 base at J, with 12 bases between the two ends. This CDR3 contains 13 residues. The CDR3 DNA follows: TGTGCCAGCGGACATGCGACGTCCTACGAGCAGTACTTC. It yields the protein CASGHATSYEQYF. Supplemented by reference TRBV2 and TRBJ2-7, the full variable domain reads EPEVTQTPSHQVTQMGQEVILRCVPISNHLYFYWYRQILGQKVEFLVSFYNNEISEKSEIFDDQFSVERPDGSNFTLKIRSTKLEDSAMYFCASGHATSYEQYFGPGTRLTVT.

This sequence joins TRBV7-9 and TRBJ2-5; the D gene is possibly TRBD1 (6 bases). CDR1 SEHNR and CDR2 FQNEAQ come from the germline V gene (reference sequence). The V end was cut by 4 bases, the J end by 1 base, with 10 bases between. CDR3 length: 14 residues. For the CDR3, the DNA is TGTGCCAGCAGCTACGGGACAACCCAAGAGACCCAGTACTTC. Encoded protein: CASSYGTTQETQYF.

The chain uses TRBV19 and TRBJ2-5; 12 nucleotides match TRBD2. In germline, CDR1 is LNHDA, CDR2 SQIVND (reference sequence). The V and J ends lost 5 bases and 5 bases, in that order; junction bases with no gene match: 6. This CDR3 spans 15 amino acids. CDR3 in amino acids: CASSAGLAGFETQYF. DNA for the CDR3: TGTGCCAGTAGTGCTGGACTAGCGGGATTCGAGACCCAGTACTTC. The variable domain in full, with the rest retrieved from reference TRBV19 and TRBJ2-5, is DGGITQSPKYLFRKEGQNVTLSCEQNLNHDAMYWYRQDPGQGLRLIYYSQIVNDFQKGDIAEGYSVSREKKESFPLTVTSAQKNPTAFYLCASSAGLAGFETQYFGPGTRLLVL.

V gene TRBV21-1 combines with J gene TRBJ2-7; the D segment call TRBD2 is taken from the table without a DNA check. TRBV21-1 is a recognized pseudogene. The CDR3 contains 18 residues. For the CDR3, the DNA is TGTGCCAGCAGGCCCTCAGTAGCGGGGGCCCTCAGCTCCTACGAGCAGTACTTC. Encoded protein: CASRPSVAGALSSYEQYF.

This chain links TRBV5-4 with TRBJ2-3, with D perhaps matching TRBD2 (5 bases). Trimming took 4 bases from V and 4 from J, leaving 19 bases between them. CDR1 is SGHNT and CDR2 is YYREEE in the germline V gene (reference sequence). This CDR3 is built from 16 residues. The DNA of the CDR3 is TGTGCCAGCAGCCCGGACTTGCTAGTGCGGGCAGATACGCAGTATTTT. Translation: CASSPDLLVRADTQYF.

The J gene is TRBJ2-1, the V gene TRBV7-9; the D is unclear. The CDR3 runs 12 residues. Germline values: CDR1 SEHNR, CDR2 FQNEAQ (reference sequence). Trimming shortened V by 2 bases and J by 9 bases, and 8 bases separated the two germline ends. The DNA of the CDR3 is TGTGCCAGCAGCTTACCGACACCTGAGCAGTTCTTC. It encodes CASSLPTPEQFF.

This chain joins TRBV5-1 and TRBJ2-5; D unresolved. V lost 5 bases to trimming and J lost 1 base, with 12 bases between them. Germline loops: CDR1 SGHRS, CDR2 YFSETQ. This CDR3 has 14 residues. The CDR3 spells CASRVLPGQETQYF. The CDR3 DNA reads TGCGCCAGCAGGGTGCTACCGGGCCAAGAGACCCAGTACTTC. The entire variable domain, with the rest obtained from reference TRBV5-1 and TRBJ2-5, is as follows: KAGVTQTPRYLIKTRGQQVTLSCSPISGHRSVSWYQQTPGQGLQFLFEYFSETQRNKGNFPGRFSGRQFSNSRSEMNVSTLELGDSALYLCASRVLPGQETQYFGPGTRLLVL.